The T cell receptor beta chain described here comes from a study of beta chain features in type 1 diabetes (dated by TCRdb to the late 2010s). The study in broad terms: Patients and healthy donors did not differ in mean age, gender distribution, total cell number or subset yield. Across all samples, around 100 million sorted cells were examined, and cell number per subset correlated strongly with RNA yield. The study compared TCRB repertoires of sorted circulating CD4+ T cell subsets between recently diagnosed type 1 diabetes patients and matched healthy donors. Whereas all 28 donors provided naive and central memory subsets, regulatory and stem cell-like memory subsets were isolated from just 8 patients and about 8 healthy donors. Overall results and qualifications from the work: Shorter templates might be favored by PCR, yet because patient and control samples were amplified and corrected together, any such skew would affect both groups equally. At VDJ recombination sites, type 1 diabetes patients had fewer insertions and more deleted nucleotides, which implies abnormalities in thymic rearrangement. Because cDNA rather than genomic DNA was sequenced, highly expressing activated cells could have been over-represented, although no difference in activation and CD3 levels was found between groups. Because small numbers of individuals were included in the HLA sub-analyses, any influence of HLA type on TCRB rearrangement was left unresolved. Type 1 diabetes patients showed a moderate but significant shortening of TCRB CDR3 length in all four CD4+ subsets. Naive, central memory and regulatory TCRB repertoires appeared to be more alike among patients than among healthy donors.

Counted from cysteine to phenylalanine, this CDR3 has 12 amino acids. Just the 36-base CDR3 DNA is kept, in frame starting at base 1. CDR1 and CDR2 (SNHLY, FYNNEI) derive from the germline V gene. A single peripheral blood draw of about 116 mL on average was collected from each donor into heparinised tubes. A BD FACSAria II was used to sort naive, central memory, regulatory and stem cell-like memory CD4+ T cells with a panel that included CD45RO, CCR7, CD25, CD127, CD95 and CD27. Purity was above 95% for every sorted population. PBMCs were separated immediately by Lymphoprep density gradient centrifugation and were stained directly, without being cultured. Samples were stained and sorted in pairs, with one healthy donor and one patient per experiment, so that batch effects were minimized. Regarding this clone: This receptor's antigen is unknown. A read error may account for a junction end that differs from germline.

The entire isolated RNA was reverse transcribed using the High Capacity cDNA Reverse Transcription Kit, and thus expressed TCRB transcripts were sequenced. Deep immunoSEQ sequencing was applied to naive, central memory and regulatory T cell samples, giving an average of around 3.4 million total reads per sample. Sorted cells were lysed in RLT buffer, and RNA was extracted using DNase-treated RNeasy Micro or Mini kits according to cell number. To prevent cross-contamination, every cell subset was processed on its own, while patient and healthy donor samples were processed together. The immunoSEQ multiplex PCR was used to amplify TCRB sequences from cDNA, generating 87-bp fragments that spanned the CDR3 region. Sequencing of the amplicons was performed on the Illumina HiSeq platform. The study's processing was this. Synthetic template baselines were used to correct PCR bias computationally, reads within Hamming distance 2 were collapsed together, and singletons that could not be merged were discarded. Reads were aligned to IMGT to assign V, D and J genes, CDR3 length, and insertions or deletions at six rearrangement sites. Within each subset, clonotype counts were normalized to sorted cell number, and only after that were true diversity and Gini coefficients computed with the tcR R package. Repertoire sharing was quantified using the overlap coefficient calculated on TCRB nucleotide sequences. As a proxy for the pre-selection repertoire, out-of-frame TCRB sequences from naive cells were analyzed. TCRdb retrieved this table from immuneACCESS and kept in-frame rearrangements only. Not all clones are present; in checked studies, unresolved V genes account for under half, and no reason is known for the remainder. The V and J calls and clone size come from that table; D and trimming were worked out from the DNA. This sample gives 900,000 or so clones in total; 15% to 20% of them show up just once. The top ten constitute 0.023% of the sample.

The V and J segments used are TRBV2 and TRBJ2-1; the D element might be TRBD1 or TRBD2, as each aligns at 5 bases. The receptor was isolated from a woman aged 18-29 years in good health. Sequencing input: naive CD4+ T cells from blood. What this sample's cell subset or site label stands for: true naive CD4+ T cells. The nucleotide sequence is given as TGTGCCAGCAGTCTCGAGGGATACCGGGGACTCTTC. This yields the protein CASSLEGYRGLF.